The clone carrying this TCR beta chain was observed a few times. The antigen is unknown. The data were taken from a study of fetal regulatory T cell absence and autoimmunity. The CDR3 is 13 amino acids. Germline loops: CDR1 WNHNN, CDR2 SYGVQD (reference sequence). Trimming took 5 bases from V and 1 from J, leaving 8 bases between them. Study-level points and caveats: Compared with cord blood, pancreas showed oligoclonal TCR enrichment, some clones over 95-fold.

Clones were sequenced by immunoSEQ multiplex PCR, and TCRdb holds only the in-frame ones, with some missing. There are about 46,000 clones in the sample; around 85% occur only once, and about 0.41% lies in the top ten. This sequence was found in a newborn boy with IPEX syndrome. Sequences were obtained from cord blood. The chain links TRBV10-1 to TRBJ1-1; D unresolved. CDR3 in DNA: TGCGCCAGCAGTAGGGTCCCGAACACTGAAGCTTTCTTT. This gives the protein CASSRVPNTEAFF.